This TCR beta chain was captured in a study of blood T cell repertoires in COVID-19. Original analysis: Amplification of reference gene primers provided the estimated nucleated cell counts. Assay used: immunoSEQ multiplex PCR; TCRdb lists only in-frame clones, some missing. That table gives V, J and clone size, and the DNA gave D and trimming. The table records 200,000 to 250,000 clones, 70% to 90% of them present only once. V lost 1 base to trimming and J lost 10 bases, with 12 bases between them. CDR1 is SGHKS and CDR2 is YYEKEE in the germline V gene (reference sequence). The CDR3 covers 13 residues.

This TCR was sampled from a middle-aged woman with acute COVID-19. The chain links TRBV5-5 to TRBJ2-1; a possible D gene is TRBD2 (6 bases). The sample taken for sequencing was PBMCs or T cells enriched from blood (not recorded which). The CDR3 nucleotides are TGTGCCAGCAGCTTGTGGGAGGCCGGGGAGCAGTTCTTC. Protein product: CASSLWEAGEQFF.